This T cell receptor beta chain was found in a study of T cells in Graves' hyperthyroidism and ophthalmopathy. Study-level points and caveats: Using 13 V-J features, a model discriminated ophthalmopathy from stable hyperthyroidism.

This CDR3 comprises 14 residues. Germline CDR1 is SNHLY and CDR2 is FYNNEI. Between the trimmed V and J ends, which lost 4 bases and 1 base, there was a span of 9 bases. This clonotype was counted many times. Antigen: not known. Researchers amplified the TCR beta CDR3 regions from RNA transcripts. A first-round RT-PCR of the TCR CDR3 used the HTBI primer set. From the multiplex PCR reads, TCRdb called clonotypes with MiXCR, one entry per CDR3 protein. The sample carries 300,000 to 450,000 distinct CDR3 sequences, about 15% recorded once. The sample was blood. This TCR was recovered from a woman in her sixties or seventies with Graves' hyperthyroidism. The chain couples TRBV2 to TRBJ2-3; D gene unclear. The CDR3 sequence is CASSGRVRTDTQYF. As DNA, the CDR3 is TGTGCCAGCAGTGGCCGGGTGCGCACAGATACGCAGTATTTT.